This TCR beta chain derives from a study of cytotoxic CD8 clonotypes in ibrutinib-treated CLL. The table came from immunoSEQ multiplex PCR; TCRdb's copy has only in-frame clones and leaves some out. The table has hundreds of thousands of clones, roughly 79% seen once. The sample holds a few counts of this clone. This sequence was found in a human donor with chronic lymphocytic leukemia. Sequencing was performed on PBMCs, taken before ibrutinib treatment.

In nucleotides, the CDR3 is TGTGCCAGCAGCTTATCACCGGGACAGGGTAGCTATGGCTACACCTTC. Translation: CASSLSPGQGSYGYTF. This chain connects TRBV7-2 to TRBJ1-2; 9 bases match TRBD1. The length of the CDR3 is 16 residues. Trimming removed 2 bases from V and 4 bases from J; junction bases left unmatched: 8. The germline CDR1 and CDR2 sequences are SGHTA and FQGNSA.